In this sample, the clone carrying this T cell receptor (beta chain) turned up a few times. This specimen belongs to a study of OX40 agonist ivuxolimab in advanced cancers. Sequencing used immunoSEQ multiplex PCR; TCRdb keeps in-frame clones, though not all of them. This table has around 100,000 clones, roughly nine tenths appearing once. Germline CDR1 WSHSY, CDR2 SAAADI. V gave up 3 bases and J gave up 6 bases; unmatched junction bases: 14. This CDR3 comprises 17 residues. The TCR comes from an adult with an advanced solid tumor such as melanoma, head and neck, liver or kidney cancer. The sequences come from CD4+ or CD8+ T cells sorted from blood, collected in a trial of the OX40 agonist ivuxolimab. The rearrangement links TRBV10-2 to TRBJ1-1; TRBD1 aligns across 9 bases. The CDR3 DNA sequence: TGCGCCAGCAGTGACTGGGGACAGGGTGATAATAGGGCTGAAGCTTTCTTT. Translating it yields CASSDWGQGDNRAEAFF.